These 17 T cell receptor beta chains share one sample of origin, sequenced in a study of blood T cell repertoires in COVID-19. Sequencing used immunoSEQ multiplex PCR; TCRdb keeps in-frame clones, though not all of them. The sample contains around 300,000 clones, approximately 89% of which appear only once. Material: PBMCs or T cells enriched from blood (not recorded which). These receptors were collected from a woman in her fifties or sixties who had recovered from COVID-19.

V is TRBV28 and J is TRBJ1-5; D possibly corresponds to TRBD1 (6 bases). CDR1 is MDHEN and CDR2 is SYDVKM in the germline V gene. The CDR3 runs 16 residues. V lost 4 bases to trimming and J lost 6 bases, with 19 bases between them. The CDR3 spells CASSSSGVFGIQPQHF. In nucleotides, the CDR3 is TGTGCCAGCAGTTCGTCAGGGGTCTTCGGTATTCAGCCCCAGCATTTT. The complete variable domain, with remaining parts taken from reference TRBV28 and TRBJ1-5, reads DVKVTQSSRYLVKRTGEKVFLECVQDMDHENMFWYRQDPGLGLRLIYFSYDVKMKEKGDIPEGYSVSREKKERFSLILESASTNQTSMYLCASSSSGVFGIQPQHFGDGTRLSIL.

This chain connects TRBV6-5 to TRBJ2-7, with 7 bases lining up with TRBD1. The V gene end was trimmed by 0 bases and the J gene end by 7 bases; junction bases not matched to a gene: 9. The CDR3 is 15 amino acids. From germline, CDR1 is MNHEY and CDR2 SVGAGI. CDR3 amino acids: CASSYSRDSSGEQYF. The CDR3 DNA follows: TGTGCCAGCAGTTACTCGAGGGACAGCTCGGGGGAGCAGTACTTC.

The CDR3 protein is CASSLWSSGNTIYF. The CDR3, as DNA: TGTGCCAGCAGTTTATGGAGCTCTGGAAACACCATATATTTT. The J gene is TRBJ1-3, the V gene TRBV28; D remains ambiguous. The CDR3 is made up of 14 amino acids. The V end lost 0 bases, the J end lost 0 bases, and 3 bases lay between the germline ends. In germline, CDR1 is MDHEN, CDR2 SYDVKM.

This sequence joins TRBV9 and TRBJ1-3; 9 nucleotides match TRBD1. This CDR3 has 14 amino acids. After removal of 4 bases from V and 3 bases from J, the junction contained 2 bases not matched to a gene. Looked up from germline, CDR1 is SGDLS and CDR2 is YYNGEE. CDR3 residues: CASSPGQGGNTIYF. CDR3 DNA: TGTGCCAGCAGCCCGGGACAGGGTGGAAACACCATATATTTT.

The rearrangement links TRBV27 to TRBJ2-2; TRBD2 matches 10 bases. Germline V gene data show CDR1 as MNHEY and CDR2 as SMNVEV (reference sequence). CDR3 length: 16 amino acids. Germline trimming cut 0 bases from V and 6 bases from J; bases unmatched to any gene: 4. This CDR3 reads CASSLSPGLAPGELFF. CDR3 nucleotide sequence: TGTGCCAGCAGTTTATCTCCGGGACTAGCGCCCGGGGAGCTGTTTTTT.

V usage is TRBV19 and J usage is TRBJ2-7; D possibly corresponds to TRBD2 (5 bases). V was pared by 5 bases and J by 3 bases, with 5 bases between. Per the germline V gene, CDR1 is LNHDA and CDR2 is SQIVND (reference sequence). The CDR3 contains 11 residues. The CDR3 loop reads CASSGLYEQYF. In nucleotides, the CDR3 is TGTGCCAGTAGTGGACTCTACGAGCAGTACTTC. Using reference TRBV19 and TRBJ2-7 for the parts outside the CDR3, the full variable domain is DGGITQSPKYLFRKEGQNVTLSCEQNLNHDAMYWYRQDPGQGLRLIYYSQIVNDFQKGDIAEGYSVSREKKESFPLTVTSAQKNPTAFYLCASSGLYEQYFGPGTRLTVT.

The chain couples TRBV2 to TRBJ2-7, with 8 bases that match TRBD1. V trimming: 8 bases; J trimming: 6 bases; junction bases outside the gene matches: 12. CDR3 length: 14 residues. Germline-derived CDR1 and CDR2 are SNHLY and FYNNEI. The CDR3 nucleotides are TGTGCCAGCTACACCGGGACAGGATTTGGCGAGCAGTACTTC. It yields the protein CASYTGTGFGEQYF.

CDR3 amino acids: CASSPIQGAVYNSPLHF. CDR3 DNA: TGTGCCAGCAGCCCGATACAGGGGGCGGTCTATAATTCACCCCTCCACTTT. This chain connects TRBV7-6 to TRBJ1-6, with 9 nucleotides matching TRBD1. Germline CDR1 and CDR2: SGHVS and FNYEAQ. The CDR3 totals 17 residues. The V and J ends lost 5 bases and 3 bases, in that order; junction bases with no gene match: 8.

The chain carries TRBV5-1 and TRBJ1-1; D call uncertain. This CDR3 spans 15 amino acids. Germline-derived CDR1 and CDR2 are SGHRS and YFSETQ. V lost 2 bases to trimming and J lost 1 base, with 12 bases between them. The CDR3 nucleotides are TGCGCCAGCAGCTTAATGGTGTCAGGGAACACTGAAGCTTTCTTT. This translates into CASSLMVSGNTEAFF.

This clone occurred a few times. The J gene is TRBJ1-1, the V gene TRBV5-1; TRBD1 might be the D (5 bases). The CDR3 extends over 14 amino acids. In germline, CDR1 is SGHRS, CDR2 YFSETQ. Trimming took 4 bases from V and 4 from J, leaving 14 bases between them. CDR3 loop: CASSPGGGGTEAFF. The DNA of the CDR3 is TGCGCCAGCAGCCCTGGGGGGGGAGGCACTGAAGCTTTCTTT.

The CDR3 DNA reads TGTGCCAGCAGCCTCCGACTAGCGGGGGCCCAGTCAGGGGATGAGCAGTTCTTC. It codes for CASSLRLAGAQSGDEQFF. The rearrangement links TRBV3-1 (or the pseudogene TRBV3-2) to TRBJ2-1, with TRBD2 identical over 12 bases. The CDR3 covers 18 residues. CDR1 is LGHDT and CDR2 is YNNKEL in the germline V gene (reference sequence). V trimming: 4 bases; J trimming: 8 bases; junction bases outside the gene matches: 15.

The V and J genes are TRBV10-1 and TRBJ2-1; 8 nucleotides align to TRBD1. Germline trimming cut 1 base from V and 7 bases from J; bases unmatched to any gene: 6. Germline V lookup: CDR1 WNHNN, CDR2 SYGVQD (reference sequence). The CDR3 is made up of 15 amino acids. DNA of the CDR3: TGCGCCAGCAGTGAGTACGGGACAGGCGATAATGAGCAGTTCTTC. Translation gives CASSEYGTGDNEQFF.

The chain is built from TRBV9 and TRBJ2-1, with D possibly matching TRBD1 (5 bases). The CDR3 totals 15 residues. Trimming cost V 0 bases and J 5 bases, with 12 bases left between them. CDR1 is SGDLS, CDR2 YYNGEE, per germline. CDR3 DNA: TGTGCCAGCAGCGTAGGCCCCCAGGGTAACAATGAGCAGTTCTTC. Translation: CASSVGPQGNNEQFF.

This clone has more than one count but fewer than ten. The V and J genes are TRBV9 and TRBJ2-1; tentative D call: TRBD1 (6 bases). The CDR3 contains 15 residues. Trimming cost V 4 bases and J 2 bases, with 13 bases left between them. Germline CDR1 is SGDLS and CDR2 is YYNGEE. The DNA of the CDR3 is TGTGCCAGCAGCACCGGACAGTCAACCTACAATGAGCAGTTCTTC. Amino acid sequence: CASSTGQSTYNEQFF.

CDR3 amino acids: CASSSLGEFKNIQYF. In DNA, the CDR3 is TGTGCCAGCAGCTCCCTCGGGGAGTTCAAAAACATTCAGTACTTC. The chain uses TRBV27 and TRBJ2-4; D may be TRBD2 (5 bases). Germline values: CDR1 MNHEY, CDR2 SMNVEV (reference sequence). The V gene lost 6 bases and the J gene lost 3 bases, with 15 bases spanning the gap. The CDR3 totals 15 residues.

This clone has just a few counts. The chain joins TRBV28 to TRBJ1-3; 9 bases fit TRBD1. V trimming: 6 bases; J trimming: 1 base; junction bases outside the gene matches: 4. CDR3 size: 15 residues. Germline V lookup: CDR1 MDHEN, CDR2 SYDVKM. The CDR3 DNA sequence: TGTGCCAGCAGCTGGGACAGGGCGTCTGGAAACACCATATATTTT. It specifies CASSWDRASGNTIYF.

V is TRBV2 and J is TRBJ2-1; TRBD2 matches at 12 bases. CDR3 size: 15 residues. J was trimmed by 3 bases and V by 5 bases; bases with no gene match: 2. Germline V gives CDR1 SNHLY, CDR2 FYNNEI. This CDR3 reads CASSQLAGGYNEQFF. The DNA of the CDR3 is TGTGCCAGCAGTCAACTAGCGGGGGGCTACAATGAGCAGTTCTTC.